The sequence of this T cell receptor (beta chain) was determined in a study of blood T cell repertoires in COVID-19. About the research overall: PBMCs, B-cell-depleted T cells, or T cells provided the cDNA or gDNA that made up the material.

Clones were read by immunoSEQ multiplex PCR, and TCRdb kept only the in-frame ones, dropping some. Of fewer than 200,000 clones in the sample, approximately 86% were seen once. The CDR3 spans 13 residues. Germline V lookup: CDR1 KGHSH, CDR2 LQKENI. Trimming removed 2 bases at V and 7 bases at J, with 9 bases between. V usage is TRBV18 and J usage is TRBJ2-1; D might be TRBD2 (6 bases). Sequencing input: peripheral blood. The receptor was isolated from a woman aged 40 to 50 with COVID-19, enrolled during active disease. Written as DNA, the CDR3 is TGTGCCAGCTCACCAATTGGGGGGAATGAGCAGTTCTTC. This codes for CASSPIGGNEQFF.